The entry below gives a single T cell receptor (beta chain) sequence along with its context. TCRdb passed the reads through MiXCR, listing each CDR3 protein once. In the table there are approximately 500,000 distinct CDR3 sequences, more than 15% of which are singletons. The data stem from a study of T cell repertoires in cytomegalovirus infection. J lost 10 bases, V lost 5 bases, and 6 bases had no gene match. This CDR3 spans 13 amino acids. CDR1 and CDR2 from the germline V gene are MNHEY and SVGAGI. The sequenced material came from CD8+ T cells from PBMCs. This TCR was recovered from a human donor in good health (CMV status not recorded). Some clones in this sample may be carry-over from other donors' samples. The chain joins TRBV6-5 to TRBJ1-4, with 8 bases aligning to TRBD1. DNA for the CDR3: TGTGCCAGCAGTCTCGGACAGGGTGGAAAACTGTTTTTT. It yields the protein CASSLGQGGKLFF.